This T cell receptor (beta chain) was found in a study of a mutant IDH1 vaccine in newly diagnosed glioma. Study-level findings and limits: Among patients, around 93% showed immune responses induced by the vaccine.

About this clone: Antigen: not known.

Time point here: week 23, last vaccination. Doses comprised 300 ug of mutant IDH1 20-mer peptide each, plus topical imiquimod. The data were produced by immunoSEQ multiplex PCR, yet TCRdb's version contains in-frame clones alone and is incomplete. The sample shows tens of thousands of clones, around 80% of them seen only once. Germline V lookup: CDR1 SGHRS, CDR2 YFSETQ. With V trimmed by 4 bases and J by 6 bases, 4 bases remained unmatched. The CDR3 runs 14 residues. The chain employs TRBV5-1 and TRBJ1-6; TRBD1 agrees at 7 bases. The clonotype was recovered from a woman in her thirties or forties with glioma. Some clones in this sample may be carry-over from other donors' samples. Sequencing used PBMCs, obtained from a glioma patient whose treatment included an IDH1 peptide vaccine. CDR3 sequence (DNA): TGCGCCAGCAGCGAGGGGGCGGGTAATTCACCCCTCCACTTT. It yields the protein CASSEGAGNSPLHF.